A single sample is the source of the 21 T cell receptor beta chains below, sequenced in a study of blood T cell repertoires in COVID-19. Using immunoSEQ multiplex PCR, the repertoire was profiled, and TCRdb retains in-frame clones only, with some absent. Of about 200,000 clones listed, 65% to 85% were seen once; the top ten hold roughly 6.9%. Sequenced: PBMCs or T cells enriched from blood (not recorded which). These receptor sequences come from a man aged 35-49 years who had recovered from COVID-19.

The chain joins TRBV2 to TRBJ1-1; no clear D gene. V was clipped by 3 bases and J by 4 bases, with 6 bases between them. The germline V gene encodes CDR1 SNHLY and CDR2 FYNNEI. CDR3 size: 12 residues. The chain's CDR3 is CASSEWSTEAFF. The CDR3, as DNA: TGTGCCAGCAGTGAGTGGAGCACTGAAGCTTTCTTT.

V gene TRBV4-2 combines with J gene TRBJ1-1; D may be TRBD1 (6 bases). The CDR3 contains 15 residues. Germline V CDR1 and CDR2: LGHNA, YNFKEQ. Trimming cost V 2 bases and J 2 bases, with 12 bases left between them. In nucleotides, the CDR3 is TGTGCCAGCAGCCAACTCACAGGGTACAACACTGAAGCTTTCTTT. As protein: CASSQLTGYNTEAFF.

This chain connects TRBV7-3 to TRBJ1-1; 7 bases align to TRBD1. The CDR3 length is 17 residues. Trimming removed 2 bases from V and 7 bases from J; junction bases left unmatched: 16. CDR1 and CDR2 from the germline V gene are SGHTA and FQGTGA. This CDR3 reads CASSLFPGTVSKGEAFF. The CDR3, as DNA: TGTGCCAGCAGCTTATTCCCCGGGACAGTAAGTAAGGGTGAAGCTTTCTTT.

The chain joins TRBV3-1 (or the pseudogene TRBV3-2) to TRBJ1-1; D remains ambiguous. The ends were cut back, 1 base at V and 8 bases at J, with 8 bases in the middle. The V gene's germline CDR1 is LGHDT and CDR2 YNNKEL (reference sequence). There are 12 residues in the CDR3. CDR3 residues: CASSQAWSEAFF. DNA of the CDR3: TGTGCCAGCAGCCAAGCGTGGAGCGAAGCTTTCTTT.

The chain couples TRBV7-9 to TRBJ2-5; D is unresolved. V lost 4 bases, J lost 2 bases, and 14 bases lay in between. Germline V gene lookup returns CDR1 SEHNR and CDR2 FQNEAQ (reference sequence). The CDR3 is 15 residues long. CDR3 in DNA: TGTGCCAGCAGCTACTTCTTAGGAGATCAAGAGACCCAGTACTTC. The encoded protein is CASSYFLGDQETQYF.

This chain links TRBV5-1 with TRBJ1-2; 11 bases agree with TRBD1. Trimming cost V 4 bases and J 7 bases; bases outside gene matches: 3. Germline V gene sequence: CDR1 SGHRS, CDR2 YFSETQ. The CDR3 is made up of 13 amino acids. The CDR3 region has the DNA TGCGCCAGCAGCGACGGGACAGGGGGTGGCTACACCTTC. This sequence encodes CASSDGTGGGYTF. The whole variable domain, remainder taken from reference TRBV5-1 and TRBJ1-2, is KAGVTQTPRYLIKTRGQQVTLSCSPISGHRSVSWYQQTPGQGLQFLFEYFSETQRNKGNFPGRFSGRQFSNSRSEMNVSTLELGDSALYLCASSDGTGGGYTFGSGTRLTVV.

CDR3 protein: CATLPGTGYATEAFF. CDR3 nucleotides: TGTGCCACACTGCCCGGGACAGGGTACGCCACTGAAGCTTTCTTT. The V call is TRBV6-5, the J call TRBJ1-1; 9 bases map to TRBD1. CDR1 MNHEY and CDR2 SVGAGI come from the germline V gene. V lost 10 bases to trimming and J lost 4 bases; unmatched junction nucleotides: 13. CDR3 length equals 15 residues.

The chain employs TRBV4-3 and TRBJ1-2, with 9 bases that match TRBD1. Germline-derived CDR1 and CDR2 are LGHNA and YSLEER. This CDR3 contains 15 residues. Losses at the gene ends were 0 bases for V and 2 bases for J; bases not matched to a gene: 1. CDR3 in amino acids: CASSQEGQGNYGYTF. CDR3 DNA sequence: TGCGCCAGCAGCCAAGAAGGACAGGGGAACTATGGCTACACCTTC.

The gene calls are TRBV5-6 and TRBJ1-1, with D uncertain. Trimming removed 2 bases from V and 3 bases from J, with 14 bases in between. The CDR3 contains 15 residues. The germline V gene has CDR1 SGHDT and CDR2 YYEEEE. CDR3 bases: TGTGCCAGCAGCTTATTTAATCGGCAGGACACTGAAGCTTTCTTT. It yields the protein CASSLFNRQDTEAFF.

The CDR3 sequence: CASSRDTGITEAFF. CDR3 sequence (DNA): TGTGCCAGTAGTAGAGATACAGGAATCACTGAAGCTTTCTTT. The chain carries TRBV19 and TRBJ1-1; tentative D call: TRBD1 (5 bases). Germline V gene data show CDR1 as LNHDA and CDR2 as SQIVND (reference sequence). This CDR3 region has 14 residues. Trimming left V 4 bases short and J 4 bases short, with 13 bases between.

This clone was seen just once. V and J are TRBV19 and TRBJ2-1; D remains ambiguous. This CDR3 region has 15 residues. Germline loops: CDR1 LNHDA, CDR2 SQIVND (reference sequence). The V end was cut by 5 bases, the J end by 4 bases, with 15 bases between. For the CDR3, the DNA is TGTGCCAGTAGTCCCCCAGTAGCCCCATACAATGAGCAGTTCTTC. The encoded protein is CASSPPVAPYNEQFF.

The chain is built from TRBV5-4 and TRBJ1-2; D is uncertain. V shed 1 base and J shed 8 bases, with 9 bases lying between them. This CDR3 region has 12 residues. Germline CDR1 SGHNT, CDR2 YYREEE (reference sequence). This chain's CDR3 is CASSLNDRGYTF. In DNA form, the CDR3 reads TGTGCCAGCAGCTTGAATGATCGGGGCTACACCTTC.

The gene calls are TRBV5-1 and TRBJ1-2; D unresolved. This CDR3 comprises 13 residues. Trimming removed 0 bases at V and 9 bases at J, with 12 bases between. Per the germline V gene, CDR1 is SGHRS and CDR2 is YFSETQ. CDR3 DNA sequence: TGCGCCAGCAGCTTGGGTGGTGAGGGCAGCTACACCTTC. Its protein product is CASSLGGEGSYTF.

This chain uses TRBV5-5 with TRBJ1-3, with 7 bases aligning to TRBD1. The germline V gene has CDR1 SGHKS and CDR2 YYEKEE (reference sequence). CDR3 length: 17 amino acids. J gave up 0 bases and V 5 bases, and 11 bases lay outside the gene matches. The CDR3 here is CASSTGQALISGNTIYF. In DNA, the CDR3 is TGTGCCAGCAGTACCGGACAGGCCCTGATCTCTGGAAACACCATATATTTT.

The V gene is TRBV11-2, the J gene TRBJ1-1, with D possibly being TRBD1 (6 bases). Germline CDR1 is SGHAT and CDR2 is FQNNGV. This CDR3 spans 15 amino acids. V shed 5 bases and J shed 5 bases, with 18 bases lying between them. For the CDR3, the DNA is TGTGCCAGCAGCGTAGGATACAGGGTTGGAACTGAAGCTTTCTTT. Translating gives CASSVGYRVGTEAFF.

The gene calls are TRBV10-3 and TRBJ2-5, with 7 bases matching TRBD2. In germline, CDR1 is ENHRY, CDR2 SYGVKD. The ends lost 0 bases at V and 4 bases at J; junction bases unmatched: 5. The CDR3 extends over 15 amino acids. CDR3 nucleotides: TGTGCCATCAGTGAGTCGGGACTAAACTCAGAGACCCAGTACTTC. Amino acid sequence: CAISESGLNSETQYF.

This chain uses TRBV28 with TRBJ1-2; 8 bases agree with TRBD1. This CDR3 is 16 amino acids long. J was trimmed by 3 bases and V by 6 bases; bases with no gene match: 12. The germline V gene encodes CDR1 MDHEN and CDR2 SYDVKM. Written as DNA, the CDR3 is TGTGCCAGCAGAGACACCGAGGGCAGGGGGCACTATGGCTACACCTTC. It codes for CASRDTEGRGHYGYTF.

This chain joins TRBV5-6 and TRBJ2-3; D is ambiguous. V dropped 4 bases and J dropped 4 bases, with 13 bases sitting between them. The CDR3 runs 14 residues. Germline V lookup: CDR1 SGHDT, CDR2 YYEEEE. CDR3 region: CASSVPTRSDTQYF. The CDR3 nucleotides are TGTGCCAGCAGCGTGCCAACCCGGTCAGATACGCAGTATTTT.

The CDR3 DNA is TGTGCCAGCAGCCCCGACCGGGACATCCCCTACGAGCAGTACTTC. Its protein is CASSPDRDIPYEQYF. V is TRBV27 and J is TRBJ2-7; TRBD1 is a possible D gene (6 bases). The length of the CDR3 is 15 residues. V dropped 6 bases and J dropped 2 bases, with 17 bases sitting between them. CDR1 and CDR2 from the germline V gene are MNHEY and SMNVEV (reference sequence).

The gene calls are TRBV24-1 and TRBJ2-3; D uncertain. V gave up 0 bases and J gave up 6 bases, with 15 bases separating them. Germline CDR1 and CDR2: KGHDR and SFDVKD. The length of the CDR3 is 16 residues. The CDR3 here is CATSDLGVAASDTQYF. The CDR3 coding sequence is TGTGCCACCAGTGATTTGGGAGTGGCGGCGTCGGATACGCAGTATTTT.

The J gene is TRBJ2-1, the V gene TRBV3-1 (or the pseudogene TRBV3-2), with 13 bases lining up with TRBD2. The CDR3 covers 14 residues. The J segment lost 8 bases and the V segment lost 4 bases, leaving 2 bases of the junction unmatched. CDR1 and CDR2 (germline): LGHDT, YNNKEL (reference sequence). In DNA, the CDR3 is TGTGCCAGCAGCCCCGGACTAGCGGGGGATGAGCAGTTCTTC. Translating gives CASSPGLAGDEQFF.